These 7 T cell receptor beta chains came from one sample sequenced in a study of blood T cell repertoires in COVID-19. Repertoires were generated with immunoSEQ multiplex PCR, while TCRdb's copy carries only in-frame clones and drops some. There are 200,000 to 250,000 clones in the sample; roughly 86% occur only once, and roughly 10% lies in the top ten. The sequenced material came from peripheral blood. These receptors all stem from a woman between 50 and 59 years old with COVID-19, enrolled during active disease.

This clone was observed a few times. This chain connects TRBV19 to TRBJ1-5; 8 bases align to TRBD1. The V segment lost 5 bases and the J segment 7 bases; nucleotides outside the gene matches: 4. The CDR3 runs 13 residues. Germline V gene lookup returns CDR1 LNHDA and CDR2 SQIVND (reference sequence). CDR3 DNA: TGTGCCAGTAGTCAGGGGGCTAGACAGCCCCAGCATTTT. It is translated as CASSQGARQPQHF.

DNA for the CDR3: TGTGCCACCAGCAGAGATCACGGACCGGGACAGGTAAACTACGAGCAGTACGTC. Its protein product is CATSRDHGPGQVNYEQYV. The genes are TRBV15 and TRBJ2-7; TRBD1 aligns across 8 bases. V was pared by 0 bases and J by 3 bases, with 13 bases of the junction left unmatched. The CDR3 length is 18 residues. CDR1 LNHNV and CDR2 YYDKDF come from the germline V gene (reference sequence).

The CDR3 region is CASTSLAGVRSPLHF. The CDR3 DNA reads TGCGCCAGCACCTCCTTGGCAGGGGTAAGGTCACCCCTCCACTTT. The chain carries TRBV10-2 and TRBJ1-6, with D perhaps matching TRBD1 (6 bases). V lost 7 bases to trimming and J lost 10 bases, with 20 bases between them. There are 15 residues in the CDR3. CDR1 and CDR2 from the germline V gene are WSHSY and SAAADI.

V usage is TRBV12-3 or TRBV12-4 and J usage is TRBJ2-2; D gene uncertain. Trimming pared 6 bases from V and 6 bases from J, leaving 11 bases between. The CDR3 length is 13 residues. CDR3 nucleotides: TGTGCCAGCAGCCTACGGCGGTCCGGGGAGCTGTTTTTT. This codes for CASSLRRSGELFF.

This clone was observed a single time. V usage is TRBV15 and J usage is TRBJ1-2; D not certain. This CDR3 is 16 amino acids long. V was trimmed by 0 bases and J by 0 bases, leaving 11 bases between them. Germline V gives CDR1 LNHNV, CDR2 YYDKDF (reference sequence). CDR3 in amino acids: CATSRESVISNYGYTF. The CDR3 coding sequence is TGTGCCACCAGCAGAGAGAGTGTCATATCTAACTATGGCTACACCTTC.

The chain joins TRBV2 to TRBJ2-1; 8 positions match TRBD1. The V gene's germline CDR1 is SNHLY and CDR2 FYNNEI. J gave up 6 bases and V 0 bases, and 7 bases lay outside the gene matches. The CDR3 has 16 residues. The CDR3 spells CASSEAAGQGLNEQFF. The CDR3 nucleotides read TGTGCCAGCAGTGAAGCCGCTGGACAGGGACTCAATGAGCAGTTCTTC.

The chain employs TRBV2 and TRBJ1-2; 8 bases are shared with TRBD1. This CDR3 contains 15 residues. Per germline, CDR1 SNHLY and CDR2 FYNNEI. Trimming cost V 2 bases and J 8 bases; bases outside gene matches: 10. CDR3 residues: CASSETPGQGSGYTF. The CDR3, as DNA: TGTGCCAGCAGTGAAACCCCAGGACAGGGATCCGGCTACACCTTC.